The clone carrying this T cell receptor (beta chain) has a count of ten or more. What it binds is unknown. This CDR3 has 13 amino acids. The germline CDR1 and CDR2 sequences are SQVTM and ANQGSEA. V lost 7 bases to trimming and J lost 2 bases, with 14 bases between them. These data belong to a study of neurological immune-mediated disorders. General study findings and limits: Whereas HTLV-1-associated myelopathy showed the most TCR clonal expansion, multiple sclerosis showed the least, with levels below those of healthy controls. Across subjects, expanded clones had no CDR3 amino acid sequences in common, pointing to private repertoires in all groups.

From the 5' RACE reads, TCRdb called clonotypes with MiXCR, one entry per CDR3 protein. Among under 80,000 distinct CDR3 sequences listed, almost 4% were seen once. PBMCs stored at -80 C, numbering 2 million, were the origin of the unsorted libraries. The chain joins TRBV29-1 to TRBJ1-1, with D perhaps TRBD1 (5 bases). This receptor was obtained from a young man with multiple sclerosis. The sequenced sample consisted of PBMCs. CDR3: CSAQDGRNTEAFF. In nucleotides, the CDR3 is TGCAGCGCACAGGACGGGAGAAACACTGAAGCTTTCTTT.